This T cell receptor beta chain emerged from a study of T cells after yellow fever vaccination. Whole-study results and caveats: Reappearance after the booster was observed for most primary-vaccination clones (roughly 95% CD4, over 70% CD8).

Each CDR3 protein is one row after TCRdb ran MiXCR on the 5' RACE reads. The table includes hundreds of thousands of distinct CDR3 sequences, approximately 10% detected once. The germline gives CDR1 MNHEY, CDR2 SVGAGI. The CDR3 totals 16 residues. V lost 0 bases and J lost 4, with 15 bases in between. In its sample, this clonotype was seen many times. The antigen is unknown. The source is a man aged 18 to 29 who received the YFV17D yellow fever vaccine. The V call is TRBV6-5, the J call TRBJ1-1; possible D gene TRBD1, 6 bases. Material: CD4+ T cells sorted from PBMCs, obtained 5 days after the yellow fever booster vaccination. CDR3 nucleotide sequence: TGTGCCAGCAGTTACTCGTCGGCGGGGGCGCGCACTGAAGCTTTCTTT. It yields the protein CASSYSSAGARTEAFF.